This T cell receptor beta chain was captured by sequencing in a study of molecular identifiers for immune sequencing clone quantification (dated by TCRdb to the late 2010s). Background on the whole study: In a replicate experiment, RNA from about 20,000 or 100,000 naive CD8 T cells was split into five aliquots, four of which were sequenced. CD8 T cells were used in a methods study to benchmark molecular-identifier clustering-based TCR repertoire sequencing (MIDCIRS) and TCR RNA copy counting. Study-level results and caveats: The naive libraries included spiked-in Jurkat TCR RNA (about 9 copies' worth), and this Jurkat TCR RNA is not part of the donor repertoire. When barcode sub-clustering was not used, chimeric consensus sequences inflated TCR diversity, with chimeras reaching as high as 47%. Even against a background of one million naive CD8 T cells, spiked-in Jurkat TCR RNA amounting to a single cell's worth was reported to be detectable. Modeling gave about three recovered TCR RNA copies per cell versus around 10 by digital PCR, implying roughly 28% capture efficiency. In CMV-specific effector cells, clones with more than 20 RNA copies accounted for over 98% of molecules, whereas in naive cells such clones accounted for under 1%. Highly expanded clone sizes could be underestimated if identical TCR molecules share a barcode.

Libraries of naive CD8 T cells were generated from roughly 21,000 to 960,000 sorted cells, with 10%, 30% or 50% of the purified RNA used. On a BD FACSAria II, naive CD8 T cells were FACS-sorted as CD8+CD4-CCR7+CD45RA+ and collected into RLT Plus buffer. To test detection sensitivity, Jurkat RNA equal to ten TCR copies was added to samples of about 19,000-1,100,000 naive CD8 T cells. CD8 T cells were enriched using RosetteSep CD8+ T Cell Enrichment Cocktail and Ficoll-Paque, and the enriched cells then underwent ACK red cell lysis. Libraries were built with PCR. The listed sequencing device is Illumina HiSeq 4000. Bulk TCR libraries were prepared as previously described, using TCR primers listed in Table S5. The Qiagen AllPrep DNA/RNA kit was used to purify total RNA. Before analysis, reads from multiple sequencing runs of one library were combined. The paper's processing steps were these. Reads were retained only if their TCR constant sequence matched exactly, and those retained reads were trimmed to 150 nt and grouped according to their 12-nt molecular barcodes. Reads in each barcode group were sub-clustered using a 15% Levenshtein threshold, and a quality-weighted consensus sequence was built for each RNA molecule. Non-functional sequences were excluded, and lower-count sequences lying one edit away from another sequence were also excluded. On the basis of fitting two negative binomial distributions, barcode sub-clusters with fewer than 20% of the maximum read count were discarded. The raw public data were reprocessed by TCRdb itself: fastp quality trimming at Q25, MiXCR clonotype calling, in-frame beta chains only. Under each unique CDR3 protein, matching rows form one entry showing the most common genes and DNA. The V and J calls and clone size are TCRdb's, not the authors'. In this sample the table shows 600,000 to 650,000 distinct CDR3 sequences, about 20% of which occur a single time. The top ten clonotypes cover around 0.86% of the sample.

Points on this clonotype: Its antigen is not yet known. A much larger clone lies one base from this, so it may be a read error.

Sequences DFQATT (CDR1) and SNEGSKA (CDR2) are obtained from the germline V gene (reference sequence). The CDR3 covers 15 residues, taking in both the cysteine and the phenylalanine. Only the CDR3 portion is preserved as DNA: 45 bases, with reading frame beginning at the first base. The TCR sequence derives from a human donor in good health. Some libraries in this study had Jurkat cell RNA spiked in. The rearranged segments are TRBV20-1 and TRBJ2-7; TRBD2 matches 12 bases in the middle. Sequencing was carried out using naive CD8+ T cells from blood, with Jurkat cell RNA spiked in. The sample's cell subset or site label, decoded: FACS-sorted CD8+CD4-CCR7+CD45RA+ naive T cells. CDR3 sequence: CSTREPSGGGYEQYF. The DNA reads TGCAGTACTAGAGAGCCTAGCGGGGGGGGGTACGAGCAGTACTTC.